This passage covers 23 T cell receptor beta chains from one sample sequenced in a study of neurological immune-mediated disorders (dated by TCRdb to about 2019). This sample's time point label indicates: longitudinal time-point 2. To prepare the library, 5' RACE was applied. Sequencer: Illumina HiSeq 2500. TCRdb reanalyzed the raw reads on its own, using fastp at Q25 for trimming and MiXCR for clone calling, and kept in-frame beta chains. Identical CDR3 proteins give one entry, which carries the most common genes and DNA. For this sample the table gives some 60,000 distinct CDR3 sequences, of which more than 8% were detected only once. The top ten clonotypes cover about 12% of the sample. The material sequenced was PBMCs. The source is a man aged 30 to 39 in good health.

This clonotype was seen ten or more times. V gene TRBV7-8 combines with J gene TRBJ2-1, with D perhaps given as TRBD1 or TRBD2 (6 bases each). Trimming took off 4 bases at V and 9 bases at J, with 13 bases between the two ends. The CDR3 has 13 residues. Germline V CDR1 and CDR2: SGHVS, FQNEAQ. The CDR3: CASSSEGGSEQFF. DNA of the CDR3: TGTGCCAGCAGCTCCGAAGGGGGGAGTGAGCAGTTCTTC.

This clonotype was counted many times. This chain joins TRBV7-2 and TRBJ2-3; the match to TRBD2 covers 14 bases. This CDR3 contains 20 residues. V trimming: 5 bases; J trimming: 2 bases; junction bases outside the gene matches: 15. Looked up from germline, CDR1 is SGHTA and CDR2 is FQGNSA. The CDR3 protein is CASSRPRRETSGRATDTQYF. CDR3 nucleotide sequence: TGTGCCAGCAGCCGGCCACGCCGGGAGACTAGCGGGAGGGCCACAGATACGCAGTATTTT.

This clonotype was recorded many times. The V gene is TRBV28, the J gene TRBJ1-3, with no clear D. V lost 8 bases and J 6 bases, leaving 14 bases between the germline ends. The germline V gene encodes CDR1 MDHEN and CDR2 SYDVKM. This CDR3 region has 13 residues. The CDR3 is CASLGLPINTIYF. CDR3 coding DNA: TGTGCCAGCCTTGGACTTCCTATAAACACCATATATTTT.

This clonotype was detected many times. V gene TRBV3-1 combines with J gene TRBJ2-3; 10 bases align to TRBD2. V lost 0 bases to trimming and J lost 0 bases; unmatched junction nucleotides: 6. CDR1 LGHDT and CDR2 YNNKEL come from the germline V gene (reference sequence). The CDR3 length is 18 residues. DNA of the CDR3: TGTGCCAGCAGCCAAGATTCGACTAGCGGGCTTAGCACAGATACGCAGTATTTT. It is translated as CASSQDSTSGLSTDTQYF.

The rearrangement joins TRBV4-3 to TRBJ2-3; a possible D gene is TRBD2 (6 bases). V gave up 1 base and J gave up 5 bases, with 13 bases separating them. The CDR3 sequence is 15 residues long. In germline, CDR1 is LGHNA, CDR2 YSLEER. CDR3 nucleotides: TGCGCCAGCAGCCAAGGACTAGTCAGCGGAGATACGCAGTATTTT. This translates into CASSQGLVSGDTQYF.

This clonotype was seen repeatedly, ten times or more. V is TRBV7-8 and J is TRBJ2-5, with D hard to call. Per the germline V gene, CDR1 is SGHVS and CDR2 is FQNEAQ. The CDR3 totals 13 residues. V dropped 1 base and J dropped 2 bases, with 5 bases sitting between them. The CDR3 DNA is TGTGCCAGCAGCTTAGGGCTTCAAGAGACCCAGTACTTC. The encoded protein is CASSLGLQETQYF.

This clonotype was seen at least ten times. The V and J genes are TRBV5-1 and TRBJ1-1; no reliable D call. Trimming cost V 5 bases and J 0 bases, with 5 bases left between them. CDR3 length: 12 residues. Germline assignment: CDR1 SGHRS and CDR2 YFSETQ. The CDR3 DNA reads as TGCGCCAGCAGACGGGTGAACACTGAAGCTTTCTTT. Translation gives CASRRVNTEAFF.

This clonotype has only a few counts. The rearrangement uses TRBV11-2 and TRBJ2-1; D might be TRBD2 (5 bases). V lost 7 bases and J lost 4, with 8 bases in between. CDR1 and CDR2 from the germline V gene are SGHAT and FQNNGV. The CDR3 consists of 12 residues. The CDR3 is CASTGRYNEQFF. The CDR3 nucleotides are TGTGCCAGCACGGGAAGGTACAATGAGCAGTTCTTC.

This clonotype was seen ten or more times. V is TRBV29-1 and J is TRBJ2-7; D possibly matches TRBD1 or TRBD2 (5 bases each). The V end lost 5 bases, the J end lost 3 bases, and 14 bases lay between the germline ends. The CDR3 length is 13 residues. CDR1 and CDR2 from the germline V gene are SQVTM and ANQGSEA. CDR3 loop: CSVKAGSIYEQYF. The CDR3 DNA reads as TGCAGCGTTAAGGCAGGGAGTATCTACGAGCAGTACTTC.

In its sample, this clonotype was seen many times. This chain uses TRBV28 with TRBJ2-7, with D maybe TRBD2 (6 bases). Germline CDR1 reads MDHEN; CDR2 reads SYDVKM. The germline V and J ends were trimmed by 5 bases and 1 base, with 12 bases remaining between them. This CDR3 has 14 residues. The CDR3 reads CASSLRDSSYEQYF. The CDR3 coding sequence is TGTGCCAGCAGTCTCCGGGACTCATCCTACGAGCAGTACTTC.

This clonotype has a count of ten or more. This chain connects TRBV7-3 to TRBJ2-7; TRBD1 is a possible D gene (5 bases). In germline, CDR1 is SGHTA, CDR2 FQGTGA. The CDR3 sequence is 13 residues long. Trimming removed 1 base from V and 5 bases from J, with 9 bases in between. The CDR3 nucleotides read TGTGCCAGCAGCTTAAATTTCAGGGACGAGCAGTACTTC. Residues: CASSLNFRDEQYF.

CDR3 sequence (DNA): TGTGCCAGCAGTCGCCTAGCGGGCACTAGCACAGATACGCAGTATTTT. Its protein product is CASSRLAGTSTDTQYF. The chain joins TRBV7-3 to TRBJ2-3; 8 nucleotides line up with TRBD2. The germline CDR1 and CDR2 sequences are SGHTA and FQGTGA. V trimming: 6 bases; J trimming: 0 bases; junction bases outside the gene matches: 8. This CDR3 comprises 16 residues.

There are many counts of this clonotype. This chain connects TRBV7-3 to TRBJ2-2; no firm D call. This CDR3 has 13 amino acids. Germline assignment: CDR1 SGHTA and CDR2 FQGTGA. V was cut by 4 bases and J by 2 bases, with 5 bases left in between. The CDR3 loop reads CASSSSNTGELFF. CDR3 coding DNA: TGTGCCAGCAGCTCCTCAAACACCGGGGAGCTGTTTTTT.

This clonotype was detected a few times. The chain employs TRBV5-1 and TRBJ2-2; TRBD2 might be the D (6 bases). This CDR3 has 14 residues. The germline V and J ends were trimmed by 5 bases and 2 bases, with 10 bases remaining between them. Germline V lookup: CDR1 SGHRS, CDR2 YFSETQ. CDR3 sequence (DNA): TGCGCCAGCAGGACGACTAGTAACACCGGGGAGCTGTTTTTT. Translating gives CASRTTSNTGELFF.

In its sample, this clonotype was seen many times. The gene calls are TRBV28 and TRBJ1-4; 7 nucleotides line up with TRBD1. Trimming removed 6 bases from V and 8 bases from J; junction bases left unmatched: 9. The CDR3 covers 14 residues. The germline V gene has CDR1 MDHEN and CDR2 SYDVKM. CDR3 in DNA: TGTGCCAGCAGCCTGACAGGGCGAGAAGAAAAACTGTTTTTT. It is translated as CASSLTGREEKLFF.

At least ten counts were recorded for this clonotype. The chain joins TRBV24-1 to TRBJ2-1; TRBD2 matches at 7 bases. The CDR3 runs to 15 residues. Germline V gene lookup returns CDR1 KGHDR and CDR2 SFDVKD. With 6 bases clipped from V and 7 bases from J, the junction kept 11 bases outside the gene matches. CDR3 protein: CATSLTSSGGNEQFF. In nucleotides, the CDR3 is TGTGCCACCAGTCTAACTAGCTCCGGGGGGAATGAGCAGTTCTTC.

The chain employs TRBV20-1 and TRBJ2-7, with 8 bases aligning to TRBD1. CDR3 length: 13 amino acids. Germline V gives CDR1 DFQATT, CDR2 SNEGSKA (reference sequence). V lost 0 bases, J lost 6 bases, and 4 bases stayed unmatched. CDR3 sequence: CSARDRTGFEQYF. The CDR3 DNA sequence: TGCAGTGCTAGAGACCGGACAGGGTTCGAGCAGTACTTC.

This clonotype was picked up many times. V usage is TRBV6-1 and J usage is TRBJ1-5, with a possible D match to TRBD1 (5 bases). The CDR3 runs to 14 residues. Deletions cut 7 bases from V and 7 bases from J, with 17 bases between. CDR1 is MNHNS and CDR2 is SASEGT in the germline V gene. Here the CDR3 DNA reads TGTGCCAGCACTGGAACGGGGGGTAGCCAGCCCCAGCATTTT. Translated: CASTGTGGSQPQHF.

This clonotype was counted only a few times. The V gene is TRBV3-1, the J gene TRBJ2-1; D is possibly TRBD2 (6 bases). The CDR3 has 16 residues. The V and J ends lost 4 bases and 1 base respectively, with 14 bases between them. The germline V gene has CDR1 LGHDT and CDR2 YNNKEL (reference sequence). CDR3 amino acids: CASSPAGSGSYNEQFF. CDR3 nucleotide sequence: TGTGCCAGCAGCCCCGCCGGGAGTGGGTCCTACAATGAGCAGTTCTTC.

This clonotype was seen at least ten times. The gene calls are TRBV6-5 and TRBJ2-3; 7 bases agree with TRBD1. Germline loops: CDR1 MNHEY, CDR2 SVGAGI. This CDR3 contains 16 residues. Germline trimming cut 2 bases from V and 6 bases from J; bases unmatched to any gene: 11. The CDR3 loop is CASSYVGNRGSDTQYF. For the CDR3, the DNA is TGTGCCAGCAGTTACGTAGGGAACAGGGGATCGGATACGCAGTATTTT.

This clonotype has at least ten counts. The gene calls are TRBV12-3 or TRBV12-4 and TRBJ2-1, with D possibly being TRBD1 or TRBD2 (5 bases each). V shed 5 bases and J shed 15 bases, with 17 bases lying between them. The CDR3 spans 12 residues. The CDR3 DNA reads TGTGCCAGCAGTCCCGGACGGGAAGGGGCGTTCTTC. This gives the protein CASSPGREGAFF.

This clonotype occurred many times. The chain combines TRBV5-1 with TRBJ2-5; 8 nucleotides line up with TRBD2. V lost 3 bases and J lost 5; bases outside the gene matches: 6. Germline loops: CDR1 SGHRS, CDR2 YFSETQ. The CDR3 extends over 14 amino acids. This chain's CDR3 is CASSSQAGEETQYF. CDR3 sequence (DNA): TGCGCCAGCAGCTCGCAAGCGGGAGAGGAGACCCAGTACTTC.

A note on this clonotype: A clone one base away is much larger, so this may be a read error. J is TRBJ2-7 and V is TRBV7-2, with TRBD2 identical over 11 bases. Germline V CDR1 and CDR2: SGHTA, FQGNSA. This CDR3 is built from 15 residues. J lost 4 bases, V lost 4 bases, and 6 bases had no gene match. The CDR3 is CASSSSGLAVYEQYF. CDR3 sequence (DNA): TGTGCCAGCAGCTCCTCGGGACTAGCGGTATACGAGCAGTACTTC.